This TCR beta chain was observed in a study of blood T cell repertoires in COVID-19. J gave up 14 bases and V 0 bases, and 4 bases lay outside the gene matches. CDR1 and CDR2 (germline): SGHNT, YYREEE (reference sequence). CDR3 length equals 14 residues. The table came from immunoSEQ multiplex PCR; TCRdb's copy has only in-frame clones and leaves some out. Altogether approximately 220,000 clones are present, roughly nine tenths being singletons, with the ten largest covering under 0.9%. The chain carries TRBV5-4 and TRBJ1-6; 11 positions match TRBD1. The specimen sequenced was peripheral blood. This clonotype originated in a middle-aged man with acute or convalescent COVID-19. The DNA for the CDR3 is TGTGCCAGCAGCTTGGCAGGACAGGGGGCCACCCTCCACTTT. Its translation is CASSLAGQGATLHF.